Shown below are 26 T cell receptor beta chains from a single sample sequenced in a study of identifying expanded T cells in peripheral blood. Generated by immunoSEQ multiplex PCR, the TCRdb table keeps only in-frame clones and is missing some. Here the sample spans about 80,000 clones, 84% being singletons. The sequencing input was blood. The receptors shown here come from a person between 18 and 75 years old in good health.

The rearrangement joins TRBV27 to TRBJ2-5; possible D gene TRBD2, 6 bases. Germline V lookup: CDR1 MNHEY, CDR2 SMNVEV (reference sequence). The ends were cut back, 6 bases at V and 1 base at J, with 9 bases in the middle. The CDR3 is 13 amino acids. Written as DNA, the CDR3 is TGTGCCAGCAGCATAGCGGTCCAAGAGACCCAGTACTTC. Encoded protein: CASSIAVQETQYF.

The chain uses TRBV7-2 and TRBJ2-7, with D maybe TRBD1 (6 bases). Germline lookup yields CDR1 SGHTA and CDR2 FQGNSA. This CDR3 has 14 residues. Trimming stripped 1 base from V and 10 bases from J, with 17 bases between. CDR3 in DNA: TGTGCCAGCAGCTTAGGGGCACCCAACAGGGAACAGTACTTC. It translates to CASSLGAPNREQYF.

This sequence joins TRBV11-2 and TRBJ2-7; D is unresolved. The V and J ends lost 5 bases and 6 bases respectively, with 11 bases between them. Germline V CDR1 and CDR2: SGHAT, FQNNGV. The CDR3 is 12 residues long. CDR3 coding DNA: TGTGCCAGCAGCCCTGGGCATGGCGAGCAGTACTTC. Translated: CASSPGHGEQYF.

The chain carries TRBV9 and TRBJ2-7; 8 positions match TRBD2. After removal of 0 bases from V and 2 bases from J, the junction contained 4 bases not matched to a gene. From germline, CDR1 is SGDLS and CDR2 YYNGEE. The CDR3 has 15 residues. This CDR3 reads CASSVGVSGAYEQYF. CDR3 nucleotide sequence: TGTGCCAGCAGCGTAGGTGTTAGCGGGGCCTACGAGCAGTACTTC.

J is TRBJ2-2 and V is TRBV5-1; TRBD1 is a possible D gene (5 bases). This CDR3 has 13 amino acids. The ends were cut back, 4 bases at V and 3 bases at J, with 7 bases in the middle. Germline V gives CDR1 SGHRS, CDR2 YFSETQ. The chain's CDR3 is CASSKGDTGELFF. The CDR3 coding sequence is TGCGCCAGCAGCAAAGGGGACACCGGGGAGCTGTTTTTT. Looking up the rest from reference TRBV5-1 and TRBJ2-2 gives the full variable domain: KAGVTQTPRYLIKTRGQQVTLSCSPISGHRSVSWYQQTPGQGLQFLFEYFSETQRNKGNFPGRFSGRQFSNSRSEMNVSTLELGDSALYLCASSKGDTGELFFGEGSRLTVL.

This clone was seen repeatedly, ten times or more. The V gene is TRBV6-6, the J gene TRBJ2-1, with 7 bases that match TRBD2. There are 15 residues in the CDR3. Germline lookup yields CDR1 MNHNY and CDR2 SVGAGI (reference sequence). The trim removed 5 bases at V and 4 bases at J, leaving 8 bases unmatched. The CDR3 is CASSPRGEGYNEQFF. CDR3 DNA sequence: TGTGCCAGCAGTCCCCGGGGGGAAGGGTACAATGAGCAGTTCTTC.

The chain joins TRBV7-8 to TRBJ2-3; the D call may be TRBD1 or TRBD2 (5 bases each). The CDR3 totals 15 residues. The V end was cut by 4 bases, the J end by 0 bases, with 11 bases between. Germline CDR1 is SGHVS and CDR2 is FQNEAQ. CDR3 in DNA: TGTGCCAGCAGCTACCGGGGCCCTAGCACAGATACGCAGTATTTT. Translation: CASSYRGPSTDTQYF.

The rearrangement joins TRBV2 to TRBJ1-5, with a weak D call TRBD1 (6 bases). Germline V lookup: CDR1 SNHLY, CDR2 FYNNEI. Trimming cost V 2 bases and J 1 base, with 9 bases left between them. The CDR3 extends over 15 amino acids. The CDR3 coding sequence is TGTGCCAGCAGTGAATCAGGACAGAGCAATCAGCCCCAGCATTTT. Encoded protein: CASSESGQSNQPQHF.

The chain has TRBV13 and TRBJ2-7; unclear D gene. The CDR3 sequence is 14 residues long. Per germline, CDR1 PRHDT and CDR2 FYEKMQ (reference sequence). The germline V and J ends were trimmed by 0 bases and 4 bases, with 10 bases remaining between them. CDR3 region: CASSLGWQLYEQYF. The CDR3, as DNA: TGTGCCAGCAGCTTAGGGTGGCAGTTGTACGAGCAGTACTTC.

The rearrangement joins TRBV9 to TRBJ2-1; TRBD2 matches at 11 bases. The trim removed 2 bases at V and 6 bases at J, leaving 7 bases unmatched. CDR3 length: 16 residues. From germline, CDR1 is SGDLS and CDR2 YYNGEE. The CDR3 here is CASSVGSGRAGNEQFF. The CDR3 DNA is TGTGCCAGCAGCGTGGGTAGCGGGAGGGCCGGCAATGAGCAGTTCTTC.

In this sample, this clone turned up many times. The rearrangement joins TRBV19 to TRBJ2-7; 8 nucleotides match TRBD2. Germline CDR1 and CDR2: LNHDA and SQIVND (reference sequence). J was trimmed by 5 bases and V by 5 bases; bases with no gene match: 8. The CDR3 spans 14 residues. CDR3 coding DNA: TGTGCCAGTAGTCACAGCGGGAGTTACCACGAGCAGTACTTC. Translating it yields CASSHSGSYHEQYF.

There are a few counts of this clone. This chain joins TRBV9 and TRBJ2-1, with TRBD2 identical over 11 bases. Germline CDR1 reads SGDLS; CDR2 reads YYNGEE. J lost 4 bases, V lost 0 bases, and 6 bases had no gene match. CDR3 length: 17 amino acids. Here the CDR3 DNA reads TGTGCCAGCAGCGTAGGGTTAGCGGGAGGGCCGTACAATGAGCAGTTCTTC. This sequence encodes CASSVGLAGGPYNEQFF.

The chain couples TRBV11-2 to TRBJ2-3; TRBD2 matches at 8 bases. The germline gives CDR1 SGHAT, CDR2 FQNNGV. J lost 4 bases, V lost 5 bases, and 11 bases had no gene match. The CDR3 consists of 16 residues. The CDR3 loop is CASSRRLALMADTQYF. For the CDR3, the DNA is TGTGCCAGCAGCCGCCGACTAGCGCTGATGGCAGATACGCAGTATTTT.

The rearrangement uses TRBV29-1 and TRBJ2-3; TRBD1 is a possible D gene (5 bases). Trimming left V 4 bases short and J 5 bases short, with 13 bases between. This CDR3 spans 13 amino acids. The germline gives CDR1 SQVTM, CDR2 ANQGSEA. The CDR3 spells CSVGPQGGDTQYF. As DNA, the CDR3 is TGCAGCGTTGGCCCCCAGGGTGGAGATACGCAGTATTTT.

The chain carries TRBV9 and TRBJ1-2, with D unresolved. Germline-derived CDR1 and CDR2 are SGDLS and YYNGEE. V lost 0 bases, J lost 2 bases, and 8 bases lay in between. The CDR3 consists of 14 residues. In DNA form, the CDR3 reads TGTGCCAGCAGCGTAGAGGGAACAAACTATGGCTACACCTTC. As protein: CASSVEGTNYGYTF. The full variable domain, rest sourced from reference TRBV9 and TRBJ1-2, is DSGVTQTPKHLITATGQRVTLRCSPRSGDLSVYWYQQSLDQGLQFLIQYYNGEERAKGNILERFSAQQFPDLHSELNLSSLELGDSALYFCASSVEGTNYGYTFGSGTRLTVV.

The chain recombines TRBV6-4 with TRBJ2-1, with 9 bases aligning to TRBD2. There are 17 residues in the CDR3. Germline V gives CDR1 MRHNA, CDR2 SNTAGT. With V trimmed by 0 bases and J by 6 bases, 9 bases remained unmatched. CDR3 sequence reads: CASSDSGLAGGINEQFF. In DNA form, the CDR3 reads TGTGCCAGCAGTGACTCCGGCCTTGCGGGAGGGATCAATGAGCAGTTCTTC.

The gene calls are TRBV27 and TRBJ2-5; D may match TRBD1 or TRBD2 (6 bases each). V lost 0 bases and J 7 bases, leaving 15 bases between the germline ends. This CDR3 region has 15 residues. Germline lookup yields CDR1 MNHEY and CDR2 SMNVEV (reference sequence). The CDR3 region is CASSLSGGQPGTQYF. The CDR3, as DNA: TGTGCCAGCAGTTTATCGGGGGGACAACCGGGGACCCAGTACTTC.

The chain employs TRBV7-6 and TRBJ2-5; no reliable D call. V was trimmed by 3 bases and J by 6 bases, leaving 26 bases between them. Germline V gene sequence: CDR1 SGHVS, CDR2 FNYEAQ. This CDR3 spans 18 amino acids. CDR3 protein: CASSFYGFSTAPRKTQYF. DNA for the CDR3: TGTGCCAGCAGCTTTTATGGGTTCAGCACAGCTCCTCGGAAGACCCAGTACTTC.

This clone was seen a few times. V usage is TRBV7-2 and J usage is TRBJ2-7, with 9 bases aligning to TRBD1. This CDR3 is 15 amino acids long. CDR1 is SGHTA, CDR2 FQGNSA, per germline. V was pared by 1 base and J by 1 base, with 2 bases of the junction left unmatched. The DNA for the CDR3 is TGTGCCAGCAGCTTAGGGGACAGGGCTTCCTACGAGCAGTACTTC. This encodes CASSLGDRASYEQYF. Looking up the rest from reference TRBV7-2 and TRBJ2-7 gives the full variable domain: GAGVSQSPSNKVTEKGKDVELRCDPISGHTALYWYRQSLGQGLEFLIYFQGNSAPDKSGLPSDRFSAERTGGSVSTLTIQRTQQEDSAVYLCASSLGDRASYEQYFGPGTRLTVT.

The chain is built from TRBV19 and TRBJ2-3; D uncertain. CDR3 length: 15 residues. The germline V and J ends were trimmed by 7 bases and 0 bases, with 14 bases remaining between them. The V gene's germline CDR1 is LNHDA and CDR2 SQIVND (reference sequence). The CDR3 region has the DNA TGTGCCAGTAATTCCCCGGGTACTAGCACAGATACGCAGTATTTT. It specifies CASNSPGTSTDTQYF.

V gene TRBV11-2 combines with J gene TRBJ2-1; 10 bases are a match to TRBD2. CDR1 is SGHAT and CDR2 is FQNNGV in the germline V gene. After removal of 2 bases from V and 4 bases from J, the junction contained 5 bases not matched to a gene. The CDR3 extends over 16 amino acids. In nucleotides, the CDR3 is TGTGCCAGCAGCTTAAGGACTAGCGGAAATTACAATGAGCAGTTCTTC. The encoded protein is CASSLRTSGNYNEQFF.

The chain links TRBV9 to TRBJ1-1, with 8 bases aligning to TRBD1. The length of the CDR3 is 18 residues. V trimming: 4 bases; J trimming: 5 bases; junction bases outside the gene matches: 19. CDR1 is SGDLS and CDR2 is YYNGEE in the germline V gene. The CDR3 nucleotides are TGTGCCAGCAGCTCCAGGGTGGGACAGGAGGGAAGAGGGACTGAAGCTTTCTTT. As protein: CASSSRVGQEGRGTEAFF.

This chain uses TRBV2 with TRBJ1-5; D not certain. Between the trimmed V and J ends, which lost 3 bases and 1 base, there was a span of 7 bases. CDR1 and CDR2 (germline): SNHLY, FYNNEI. The CDR3 runs 14 residues. CDR3 in DNA: TGTGCCAGCAGTGACGGACGGAGCAATCAGCCCCAGCATTTT. Amino acid sequence: CASSDGRSNQPQHF.

The chain is built from TRBV18 and TRBJ2-5, with D unresolved. Per the germline V gene, CDR1 is KGHSH and CDR2 is LQKENI. The CDR3 is 13 amino acids. Trimming pared 0 bases from V and 4 bases from J, leaving 6 bases between. The CDR3: CASSPPVGETQYF. As DNA, the CDR3 is TGTGCCAGCTCACCACCCGTTGGAGAGACCCAGTACTTC. The whole variable domain, remainder taken from reference TRBV18 and TRBJ2-5, is NAGVMQNPRHLVRRRGQEARLRCSPMKGHSHVYWYRQLPEEGLKFMVYLQKENIIDESGMPKERFSAEFPKEGPSILRIQQVVRGDSAAYFCASSPPVGETQYFGPGTRLLVL.

V is TRBV28 and J is TRBJ1-3, with a weak D call TRBD1 (6 bases). This CDR3 region has 16 residues. V lost 3 bases and J lost 0, with 12 bases in between. The germline CDR1 and CDR2 sequences are MDHEN and SYDVKM. The CDR3 DNA sequence: TGTGCCAGCAGTTTCGCGCAGGGGCCCTCTGGAAACACCATATATTTT. It translates to CASSFAQGPSGNTIYF.

The rearrangement links TRBV28 to TRBJ2-5; 8 positions match TRBD2. Per germline, CDR1 MDHEN and CDR2 SYDVKM. V gave up 10 bases and J gave up 5 bases; unmatched junction bases: 12. The CDR3 totals 14 residues. CDR3 sequence reads: CATRTQGLGETQYF. CDR3 in DNA: TGTGCCACAAGAACACAGGGACTAGGGGAGACCCAGTACTTC.